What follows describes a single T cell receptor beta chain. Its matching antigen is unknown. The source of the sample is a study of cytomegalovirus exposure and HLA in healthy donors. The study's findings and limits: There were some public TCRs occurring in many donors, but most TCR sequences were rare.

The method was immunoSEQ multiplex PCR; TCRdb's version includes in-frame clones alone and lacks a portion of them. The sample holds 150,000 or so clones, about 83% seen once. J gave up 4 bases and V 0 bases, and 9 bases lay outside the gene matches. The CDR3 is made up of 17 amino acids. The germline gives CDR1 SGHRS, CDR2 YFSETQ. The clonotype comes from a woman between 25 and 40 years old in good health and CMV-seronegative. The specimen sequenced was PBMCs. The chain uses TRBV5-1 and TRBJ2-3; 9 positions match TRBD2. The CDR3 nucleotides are TGCGCCAGCAGCTTGGGGAGGACTAGCGCGATGGCAGATACGCAGTATTTT. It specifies CASSLGRTSAMADTQYF.